This TCR beta chain was obtained from a study of blood T cells in healthy people across ages. A second PCR of 7 to 11 cycles used a sample-barcoded 5' primer and a J-beta primer mix. Using its own MiXCR run on the 5' RACE reads, TCRdb lists one record per CDR3 protein. The repertoire includes 550,000 to 750,000 distinct CDR3 sequences, around 21% of them detected once, and approximately 3.7% sits in the top ten. V lost 5 bases, J lost 8 bases, and 10 bases stayed unmatched. The length of the CDR3 is 14 residues. This clonotype has a handful of counts. Input material: blood. The rearrangement links TRBV12-3 or TRBV12-4 to TRBJ2-3, with 7 bases fitting TRBD2. This clonotype was obtained from a man between 70 and 80 years old in good health. The CDR3 here is CASSQGRQRGTQYF. The CDR3 DNA sequence: TGTGCCAGCAGTCAGGGACGCCAGCGGGGTACGCAGTATTTT.